Below are 27 T cell receptor beta chains sequenced from a single sample in a study of blood T cell repertoires in COVID-19. The protocol was immunoSEQ multiplex PCR, while the TCRdb copy is restricted to in-frame clones and leaves out a portion. The top ten clones hold 7.5% to 9.5% of a sample with about 500,000 clones, 85% to 90% of them seen once. Sequenced sample: peripheral blood. The origin of the receptors is a woman in her 50s with COVID-19, enrolled during active disease.

V gene TRBV10-2 combines with J gene TRBJ1-2; D gene unclear. V lost 3 bases and J 5 bases, leaving 19 bases between the germline ends. This CDR3 spans 16 amino acids. Germline-derived CDR1 and CDR2 are WSHSY and SAAADI. CDR3 sequence reads: CASSDVGRALRYGYTF. CDR3 sequence (DNA): TGCGCCAGCAGTGATGTAGGGAGGGCCTTGAGATATGGCTACACCTTC.

A single count supports this clone. The V and J genes are TRBV7-6 and TRBJ2-7; D not certain. V lost 1 base and J lost 4, with 14 bases in between. The germline V gene encodes CDR1 SGHVS and CDR2 FNYEAQ. This CDR3 comprises 15 residues. As DNA, the CDR3 is TGTGCCAGCAGCTTAGGGATAGGCAGACATTACGAGCAGTACTTC. Residues: CASSLGIGRHYEQYF.

This clone was observed once. The V and J genes are TRBV3-1 (or the pseudogene TRBV3-2) and TRBJ2-5; 8 bases fit TRBD1. J gave up 1 base and V 6 bases, and 7 bases lay outside the gene matches. Germline values: CDR1 LGHDT, CDR2 YNNKEL (reference sequence). CDR3 length equals 15 residues. The CDR3 sequence: CASSRQGPPQETQYF. In DNA, the CDR3 is TGTGCCAGCAGTCGACAGGGGCCCCCCCAAGAGACCCAGTACTTC.

This chain links TRBV4-1 with TRBJ2-3; 7 bases agree with TRBD1. This CDR3 is built from 15 residues. Germline V CDR1 and CDR2: MGHRA, YSYEKL. V gave up 6 bases and J gave up 2 bases; unmatched junction bases: 8. CDR3 protein: CASRHTGDLTDTQYF. The CDR3 region has the DNA TGCGCCAGCAGACATACAGGGGATCTCACAGATACGCAGTATTTT.

V usage is TRBV5-1 and J usage is TRBJ1-3; 10 bases line up with TRBD1. The CDR3 length is 16 residues. Trimming at V came to 5 bases and at J to 6 bases, leaving 11 bases not matched to a gene. The germline V gene encodes CDR1 SGHRS and CDR2 YFSETQ. This CDR3 is CASRLSGTGVANTIYF. Here the CDR3 DNA reads TGCGCCAGCAGGCTATCCGGGACAGGGGTGGCAAACACCATATATTTT.

The rearrangement links TRBV6-1 to TRBJ1-4; weak D call: TRBD1 (5 bases). CDR3 length: 16 residues. CDR1 is MNHNS, CDR2 SASEGT, per germline. V gave up 2 bases and J gave up 6 bases, with 16 bases separating them. In DNA form, the CDR3 reads TGTGCCAGCAGTGAACAAGGGGCGGAACGAGATGAAAAACTGTTTTTT. Encoded protein: CASSEQGAERDEKLFF.

The chain uses TRBV21-1 and TRBJ1-1. TRBV21-1 represents a pseudogene. This CDR3 region has 12 residues. The CDR3 spells CASSKESIEAFF. For the CDR3, the DNA is TGTGCCAGCAGCAAAGAGAGTATCGAAGCTTTCTTT.

The chain has TRBV18 and TRBJ2-2; D is perhaps TRBD1 (6 bases). V dropped 8 bases and J dropped 1 base, with 8 bases sitting between them. Per the germline V gene, CDR1 is KGHSH and CDR2 is LQKENI. This CDR3 is 13 amino acids long. CDR3 DNA sequence: TGTGCCAGCGAAGGGGGGAACACCGGGGAGCTGTTTTTT. This encodes CASEGGNTGELFF.

CDR3 DNA: TGTGCCATCAATCTCCGAGGGGGGGGCAGCACTGAAGCTTTCTTT. Translating it yields CAINLRGGGSTEAFF. The chain uses TRBV6-6 and TRBJ1-1, with a possible D match to TRBD1 (6 bases). V was pared by 10 bases and J by 4 bases, with 22 bases between. The CDR3 totals 15 residues. Germline CDR1 MNHNY, CDR2 SVGAGI (reference sequence).

The chain recombines TRBV5-1 with TRBJ2-7; 7 bases match TRBD1. J gave up 6 bases and V 3 bases, and 12 bases lay outside the gene matches. The germline CDR1 and CDR2 sequences are SGHRS and YFSETQ. The CDR3 is 15 amino acids. The CDR3: CASSWGQLEGVEQYF. In DNA, the CDR3 is TGCGCCAGCAGCTGGGGACAGCTTGAAGGGGTCGAGCAGTACTTC.

This clone was seen ten or more times. This chain joins TRBV19 and TRBJ1-1; tentative D call: TRBD1 (6 bases). Trimming left V 5 bases short and J 0 bases short, with 10 bases between. Per germline, CDR1 LNHDA and CDR2 SQIVND (reference sequence). The CDR3 spans 14 residues. In nucleotides, the CDR3 is TGTGCCAGTAGTCAGGGGCTACTGAACACTGAAGCTTTCTTT. Translation: CASSQGLLNTEAFF.

V is TRBV6-6 and J is TRBJ2-7, with 9 bases aligning to TRBD1. From germline, CDR1 is MNHNY and CDR2 SVGAGI (reference sequence). V shed 2 bases, J shed 4 bases, and the junction held 3 bases outside the gene matches. CDR3 length: 14 residues. DNA for the CDR3: TGTGCCAGCAGTTACAGGGACAGGGTTTACGAGCAGTACTTC. It yields the protein CASSYRDRVYEQYF.

The chain joins TRBV4-1 to TRBJ2-7, with 7 positions matching TRBD1. Germline V CDR1 and CDR2: MGHRA, YSYEKL. The V gene end was trimmed by 4 bases and the J gene end by 4 bases; junction bases not matched to a gene: 10. The CDR3 is 15 residues long. CDR3 loop: CASSRQSGQRYEQYF. Written as DNA, the CDR3 is TGCGCCAGCAGCCGACAGTCGGGACAGAGATACGAGCAGTACTTC.

This sequence joins TRBV15 and TRBJ1-2, with a tentative D call TRBD1 (5 bases). From germline, CDR1 is LNHNV and CDR2 YYDKDF (reference sequence). There are 15 residues in the CDR3. V was pared by 4 bases and J by 7 bases, with 19 bases between. CDR3 amino acids: CATSTSTRGGVGYTF. Here the CDR3 DNA reads TGTGCCACCAGCACCTCAACCCGGGGGGGGGTTGGCTACACCTTC.

This chain links TRBV7-8 with TRBJ2-4, with D possibly matching TRBD1 (5 bases). The CDR3 consists of 15 residues. V was shortened by 4 bases and J by 2 bases, with 12 bases between the two germline ends. The germline CDR1 and CDR2 sequences are SGHVS and FQNEAQ. The CDR3 protein is CASSSKGFPKNIQYF. As DNA, the CDR3 is TGTGCCAGCAGCTCCAAGGGGTTCCCCAAAAACATTCAGTACTTC.

The chain recombines TRBV7-2 with TRBJ2-6, with unresolved D. The CDR3 loop spans 16 amino acids. Trimming cost V 5 bases and J 0 bases, with 11 bases left between them. CDR1 and CDR2 (germline): SGHTA, FQGNSA. The CDR3 nucleotides read TGTGCCAGCAGCCACCCTAGTCGCTCTGGGGCCAACGTCCTGACTTTC. Its protein is CASSHPSRSGANVLTF.

This chain connects TRBV5-6 to TRBJ2-3; no reliable D call. Germline assignment: CDR1 SGHDT and CDR2 YYEEEE. V shed 0 bases and J shed 4 bases, with 6 bases lying between them. The CDR3 loop spans 13 amino acids. Here the CDR3 reads CASSLGAPDTQYF. In DNA, the CDR3 is TGTGCCAGCAGCTTGGGGGCTCCAGATACGCAGTATTTT.

The gene calls are TRBV10-3 and TRBJ2-1; 13 nucleotides line up with TRBD2. CDR3 length: 17 amino acids. CDR1 is ENHRY and CDR2 is SYGVKD in the germline V gene. V trimming: 3 bases; J trimming: 8 bases; junction bases outside the gene matches: 10. The CDR3: CAISDTLTSGGAHEQFF. CDR3 nucleotide sequence: TGTGCCATCAGTGATACACTAACTAGCGGGGGGGCCCATGAGCAGTTCTTC.

The chain combines TRBV4-1 with TRBJ1-1; D remains unclear. From germline, CDR1 is MGHRA and CDR2 YSYEKL. V lost 2 bases to trimming and J lost 0 bases, with 10 bases between them. CDR3 length equals 15 residues. CDR3 coding DNA: TGCGCCAGCAGCCAATGGGCGGGGATGAACACTGAAGCTTTCTTT. This codes for CASSQWAGMNTEAFF.

The CDR3 DNA sequence: TGTGCCAGCAGTTACCGGACAGGGAAGGGTTCGGATGAGCAGTTCTTC. Its protein is CASSYRTGKGSDEQFF. The chain has TRBV6-5 and TRBJ2-1; TRBD1 aligns across 8 bases. J gave up 8 bases and V 2 bases, and 11 bases lay outside the gene matches. The V gene's germline CDR1 is MNHEY and CDR2 SVGAGI. The CDR3 is 16 amino acids.

This clone was detected only once. This may be a read error: a much more frequent sequence differs by one nucleotide. Within the sample, other DNA sequences also encode this same CDR3. V is TRBV11-3 and J is TRBJ1-1, with a weak D call TRBD1 (5 bases). V dropped 3 bases and J dropped 2 bases, with 7 bases sitting between them. CDR3 length: 13 residues. CDR1 and CDR2 (germline): SGHNT, YENEEA. CDR3 coding DNA: TGTGCCAGCAGCTTCACAGGTAACACTGAAGCTTTCTTT. Translation gives CASSFTGNTEAFF.

This clone has more than one count but fewer than ten. The chain couples TRBV27 to TRBJ1-2, with D tentatively TRBD1 (5 bases). CDR1 and CDR2 from the germline V gene are MNHEY and SMNVEV (reference sequence). Trimming took off 2 bases at V and 8 bases at J, with 12 bases between the two ends. This CDR3 region has 13 residues. The CDR3 bases are TGTGCCAGCAGTTTAAGGGGCTATGGAGGCTACACCTTC. It codes for CASSLRGYGGYTF.

The rearrangement uses TRBV5-6 and TRBJ2-7; possible D gene TRBD1, 5 bases. The CDR3 runs to 13 residues. V was trimmed by 4 bases and J by 3 bases, leaving 11 bases between them. Germline loops: CDR1 SGHDT, CDR2 YYEEEE. In DNA, the CDR3 is TGTGCCAGCAGCCCCTTGACAGACTACGAGCAGTACTTC. Its protein product is CASSPLTDYEQYF.

The CDR3 reads CASTGGQNTEAFF. CDR3 nucleotides: TGTGCCAGCACAGGTGGACAGAACACTGAAGCTTTCTTT. V and J are TRBV2 and TRBJ1-1, with D perhaps matching TRBD1 (5 bases). The CDR3 sequence is 13 residues long. Germline CDR1 and CDR2: SNHLY and FYNNEI. With 7 bases removed from V and 1 base from J, the gap between germline ends came to 10 bases.

V is TRBV13 and J is TRBJ1-4; 9 positions agree with TRBD1. V trimming: 6 bases; J trimming: 8 bases; junction bases outside the gene matches: 4. CDR3 length equals 13 residues. Germline CDR1 is PRHDT and CDR2 is FYEKMQ (reference sequence). CDR3 bases: TGTGCCAGCAGGCGGGACAGGGACGAAAAACTGTTTTTT. Translation: CASRRDRDEKLFF.

This chain uses TRBV28 with TRBJ1-1; D call uncertain. The CDR3 is 11 residues long. V lost 3 bases and J 8 bases, leaving 7 bases between the germline ends. From germline, CDR1 is MDHEN and CDR2 SYDVKM. The DNA for the CDR3 is TGTGCCAGCAGTTTGGCCTCGGAAGCTTTCTTT. It encodes CASSLASEAFF.

This chain uses TRBV28 with TRBJ1-4; D is unclear. Deletions cut 10 bases from V and 4 bases from J, with 13 bases between. Germline V lookup: CDR1 MDHEN, CDR2 SYDVKM. The CDR3 sequence is 13 residues long. The CDR3, as DNA: TGTGCCACCACTAGAGGAGTTAATGAAAAACTGTTTTTT. This translates into CATTRGVNEKLFF.